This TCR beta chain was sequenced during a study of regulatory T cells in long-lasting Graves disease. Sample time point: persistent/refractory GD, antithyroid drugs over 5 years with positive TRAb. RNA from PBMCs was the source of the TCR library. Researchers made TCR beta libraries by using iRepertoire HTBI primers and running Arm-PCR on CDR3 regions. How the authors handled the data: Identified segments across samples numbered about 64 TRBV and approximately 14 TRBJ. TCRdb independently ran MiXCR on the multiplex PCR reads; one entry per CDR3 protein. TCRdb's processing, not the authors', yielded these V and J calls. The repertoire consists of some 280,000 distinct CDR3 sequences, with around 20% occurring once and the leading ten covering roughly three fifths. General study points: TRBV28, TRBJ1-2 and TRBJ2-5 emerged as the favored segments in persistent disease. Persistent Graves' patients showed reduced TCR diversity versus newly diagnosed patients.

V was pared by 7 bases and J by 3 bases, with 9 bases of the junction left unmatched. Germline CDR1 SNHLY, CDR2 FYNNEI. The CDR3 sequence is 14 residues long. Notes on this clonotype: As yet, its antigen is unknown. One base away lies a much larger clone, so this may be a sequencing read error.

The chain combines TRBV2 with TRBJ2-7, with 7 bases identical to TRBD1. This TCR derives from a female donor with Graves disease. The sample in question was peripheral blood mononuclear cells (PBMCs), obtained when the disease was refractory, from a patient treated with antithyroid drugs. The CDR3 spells CASKEERQGYEQYF. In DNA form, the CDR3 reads TGTGCCAGCAAGGAAGAGAGACAGGGCTACGAGCAGTACTTC.